The present T cell receptor (beta chain) was sequenced within a study of beta chain features in type 1 diabetes. The CDR3 is 15 residues long. CDR1 is SGHTA, CDR2 FQGNSA, per germline. V shed 5 bases and J 1 base; nucleotides not matched to a gene: 4. The study's findings and limits: Equally in patients and controls, shorter templates might have been favored by PCR. There was a moderate but significant shortening of TCRB CDR3s in all four CD4+ subsets of Type 1 diabetes patients.

Reverse transcription of all isolated RNA meant that expressed TCRB transcripts were sequenced. Sequencing was performed with immunoSEQ multiplex PCR; in TCRdb, only in-frame clones are kept and a portion is missing. Among 130,000 to 150,000 clones listed, 10% to 15% were seen once. Each donor gave one heparinised blood draw averaging around 120 mL. A note on this clone: Its antigen is as yet unknown.

This chain connects TRBV7-2 to TRBJ2-5; 10 nucleotides agree with TRBD1. The TCR originated in a man between 18 and 29 years old with type 1 diabetes. Sequencing was carried out using central memory CD4+ T cells from blood. The CDR3 protein is CASSPTGGPQETQYF. The CDR3 DNA follows: TGTGCCAGCAGCCCGACAGGGGGCCCCCAAGAGACCCAGTACTTC.